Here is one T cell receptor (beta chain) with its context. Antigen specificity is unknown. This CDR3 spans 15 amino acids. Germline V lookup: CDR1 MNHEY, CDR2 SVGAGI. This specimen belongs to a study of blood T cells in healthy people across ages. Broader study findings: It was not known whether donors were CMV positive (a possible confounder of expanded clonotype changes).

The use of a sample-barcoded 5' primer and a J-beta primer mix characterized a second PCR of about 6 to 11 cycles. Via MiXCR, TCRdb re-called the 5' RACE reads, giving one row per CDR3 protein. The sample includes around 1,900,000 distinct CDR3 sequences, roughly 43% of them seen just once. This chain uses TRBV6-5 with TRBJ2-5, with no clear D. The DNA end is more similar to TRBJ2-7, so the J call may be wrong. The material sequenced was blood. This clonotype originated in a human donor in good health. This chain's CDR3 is CASSYSRPLAYEQYF. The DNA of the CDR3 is TGTGCCAGCAGTTACTCCAGACCTCTGGCCTACGAGCAGTACTTC.